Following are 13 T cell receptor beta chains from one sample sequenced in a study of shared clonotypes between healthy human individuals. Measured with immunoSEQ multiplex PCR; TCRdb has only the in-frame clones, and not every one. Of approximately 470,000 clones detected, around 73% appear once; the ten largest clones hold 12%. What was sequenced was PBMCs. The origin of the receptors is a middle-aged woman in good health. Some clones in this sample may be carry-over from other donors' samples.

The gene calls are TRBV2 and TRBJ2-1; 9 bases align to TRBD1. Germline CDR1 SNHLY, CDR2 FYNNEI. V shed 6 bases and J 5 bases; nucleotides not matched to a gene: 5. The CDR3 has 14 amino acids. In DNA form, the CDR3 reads TGTGCCAGCAGCTCACAGGGGGCTGACAATGAGCAGTTCTTC. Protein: CASSSQGADNEQFF. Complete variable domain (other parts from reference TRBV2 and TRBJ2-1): EPEVTQTPSHQVTQMGQEVILRCVPISNHLYFYWYRQILGQKVEFLVSFYNNEISEKSEIFDDQFSVERPDGSNFTLKIRSTKLEDSAMYFCASSSQGADNEQFFGPGTRLTVL.

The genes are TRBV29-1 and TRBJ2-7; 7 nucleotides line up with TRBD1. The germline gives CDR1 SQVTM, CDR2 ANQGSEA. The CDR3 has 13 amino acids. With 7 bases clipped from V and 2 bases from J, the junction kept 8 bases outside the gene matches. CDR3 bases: TGCAGCGCCCAGGACAGGACGACCTACGAGCAGTACTTC. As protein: CSAQDRTTYEQYF.

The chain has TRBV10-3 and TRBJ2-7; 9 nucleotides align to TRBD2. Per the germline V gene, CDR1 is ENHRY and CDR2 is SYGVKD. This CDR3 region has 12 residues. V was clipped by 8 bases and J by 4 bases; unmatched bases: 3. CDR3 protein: CAIRSGRYEQYF. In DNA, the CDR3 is TGTGCCATCCGGAGCGGGAGGTACGAGCAGTACTTC.

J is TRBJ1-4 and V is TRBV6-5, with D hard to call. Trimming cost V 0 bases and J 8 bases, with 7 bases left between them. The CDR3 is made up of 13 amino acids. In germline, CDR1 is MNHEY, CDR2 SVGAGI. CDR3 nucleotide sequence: TGTGCCAGCAGTTACTCCCCCAACGAAAAACTGTTTTTT. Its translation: CASSYSPNEKLFF.

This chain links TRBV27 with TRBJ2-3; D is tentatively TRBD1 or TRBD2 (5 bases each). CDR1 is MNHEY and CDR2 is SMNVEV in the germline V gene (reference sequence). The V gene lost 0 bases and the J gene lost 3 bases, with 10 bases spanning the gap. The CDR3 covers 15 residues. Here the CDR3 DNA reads TGTGCCAGCAGTTTATCGGGGACGGGGACAGATACGCAGTATTTT. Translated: CASSLSGTGTDTQYF.

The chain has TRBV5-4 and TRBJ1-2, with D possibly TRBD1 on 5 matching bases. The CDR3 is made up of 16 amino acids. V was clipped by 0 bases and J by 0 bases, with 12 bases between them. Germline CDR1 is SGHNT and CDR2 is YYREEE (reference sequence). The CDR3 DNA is TGTGCCAGCAGCTTGGCAGGGAGACCACCTAACTATGGCTACACCTTC. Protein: CASSLAGRPPNYGYTF.

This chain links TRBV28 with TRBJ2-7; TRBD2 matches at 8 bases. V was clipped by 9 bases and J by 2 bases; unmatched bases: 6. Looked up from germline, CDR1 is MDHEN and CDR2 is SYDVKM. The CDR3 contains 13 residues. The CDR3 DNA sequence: TGTGCCAGTCGACCGGGACTAGCCTACGAGCAGTACTTC. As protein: CASRPGLAYEQYF. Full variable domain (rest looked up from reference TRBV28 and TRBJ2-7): DVKVTQSSRYLVKRTGEKVFLECVQDMDHENMFWYRQDPGLGLRLIYFSYDVKMKEKGDIPEGYSVSREKKERFSLILESASTNQTSMYLCASRPGLAYEQYFGPGTRLTVT.

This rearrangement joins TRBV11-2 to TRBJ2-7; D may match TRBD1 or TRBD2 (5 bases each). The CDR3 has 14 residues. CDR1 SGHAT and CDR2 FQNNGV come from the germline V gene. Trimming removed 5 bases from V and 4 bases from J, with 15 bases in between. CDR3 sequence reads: CASSHGADLYEQYF. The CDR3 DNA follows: TGTGCCAGCAGCCACGGGGCCGATCTATACGAGCAGTACTTC. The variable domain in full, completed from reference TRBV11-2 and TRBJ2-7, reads EAGVAQSPRYKIIEKRQSVAFWCNPISGHATLYWYQQILGQGPKLLIQFQNNGVVDDSQLPKDRFSAERLKGVDSTLKIQPAKLEDSAVYLCASSHGADLYEQYFGPGTRLTVT.

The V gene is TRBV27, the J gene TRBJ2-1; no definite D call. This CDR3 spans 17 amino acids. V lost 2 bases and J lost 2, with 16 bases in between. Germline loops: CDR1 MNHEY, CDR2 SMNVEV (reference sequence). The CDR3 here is CASSLRWPLETYNEQFF. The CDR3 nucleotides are TGTGCCAGCAGTTTACGCTGGCCCCTCGAAACCTACAATGAGCAGTTCTTC.

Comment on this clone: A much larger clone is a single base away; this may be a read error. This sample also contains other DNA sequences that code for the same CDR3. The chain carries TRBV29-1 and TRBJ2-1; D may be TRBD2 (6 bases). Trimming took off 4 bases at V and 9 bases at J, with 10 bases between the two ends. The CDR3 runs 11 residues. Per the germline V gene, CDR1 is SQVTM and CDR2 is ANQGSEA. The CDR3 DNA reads TGCAGCGTTGGGGGAGGAGGTGAGCAGTTCTTC. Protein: CSVGGGGEQFF.

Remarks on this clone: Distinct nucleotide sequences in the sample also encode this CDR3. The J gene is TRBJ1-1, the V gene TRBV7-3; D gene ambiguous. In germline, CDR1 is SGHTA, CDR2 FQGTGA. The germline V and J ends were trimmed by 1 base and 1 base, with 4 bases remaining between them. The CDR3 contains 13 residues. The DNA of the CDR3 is TGTGCCAGCAGCTTAAATCGGAACACTGAAGCTTTCTTT. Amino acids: CASSLNRNTEAFF. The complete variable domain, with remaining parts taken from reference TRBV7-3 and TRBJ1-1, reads GAGVSQTPSNKVTEKGKYVELRCDPISGHTALYWYRQSLGQGPEFLIYFQGTGAADDSGLPNDRFFAVRPEGSVSTLKIQRTERGDSAVYLCASSLNRNTEAFFGQGTRLTVV.

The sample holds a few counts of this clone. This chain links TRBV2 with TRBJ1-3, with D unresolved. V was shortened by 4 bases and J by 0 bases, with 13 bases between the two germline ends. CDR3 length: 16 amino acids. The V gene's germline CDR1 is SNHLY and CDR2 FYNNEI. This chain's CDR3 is CASSVIRTSSGNTIYF. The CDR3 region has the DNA TGTGCCAGCAGTGTAATAAGGACTAGCTCTGGAAACACCATATATTTT.

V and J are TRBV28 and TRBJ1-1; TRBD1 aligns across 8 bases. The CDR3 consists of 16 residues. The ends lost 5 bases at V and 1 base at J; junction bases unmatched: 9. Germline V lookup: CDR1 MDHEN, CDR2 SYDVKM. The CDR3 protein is CASSPRRQGRNTEAFF. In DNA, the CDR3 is TGTGCCAGCAGTCCCCGCCGACAGGGGCGGAACACTGAAGCTTTCTTT.